This T cell receptor (beta chain) emerged from a study of T cell responses to AZD1222 COVID-19 vaccine. The CDR3 is 12 residues long. Germline CDR1 and CDR2: SGHDT and YYEEEE. V lost 5 bases and J lost 7, with 13 bases in between. Profiling relied on immunoSEQ multiplex PCR, and the TCRdb table lists in-frame clones only, not all of them. The sample shows roughly 120,000 clones, roughly 87% of them seen only once. The sample consisted of peripheral blood, taken on day 0 of AZD1222 vaccination. This TCR derives from an adult in good health. The chain links TRBV5-6 to TRBJ2-7, with D possibly matching TRBD2 (5 bases). The chain's CDR3 is CASSDAGGEQYF. The CDR3 DNA follows: TGTGCCAGCAGTGACGCGGGTGGTGAGCAGTACTTC.